Here is one TCR beta chain with its context. The table came from immunoSEQ multiplex PCR; TCRdb's copy has only in-frame clones and leaves some out. The table lists about 19,000 clones, nearly 70% of them singletons, with roughly 13% in the top ten. Germline V gene lookup returns CDR1 LGHNA and CDR2 YNFKEQ. The length of the CDR3 is 12 residues. Trimming left V 1 base short and J 2 bases short, with 3 bases between. The entry originates in a study of OX40 agonist ivuxolimab in advanced cancers. Sequencing was performed on CD4+ or CD8+ T cells sorted from blood, taken in a trial of the OX40 agonist ivuxolimab. This receptor was obtained from an adult with an advanced solid tumor such as melanoma, head and neck, liver or kidney cancer. This rearrangement joins TRBV4-2 to TRBJ2-7; D unresolved. The CDR3 nucleotides read TGTGCCAGCAGCCAAGGGCCCTACGAGCAGTACTTC. Its translation: CASSQGPYEQYF.